What follows are 2 T cell receptor beta chains derived from one specimen sequenced in a study of CD8 T cells in Susac syndrome. A quantity of about 0.5 to 1 ug RNA underwent reverse transcription using random hexamers. TCRdb independently ran MiXCR on the immunoSEQ multiplex PCR reads; one entry per CDR3 protein. The repertoire holds some 110,000 distinct CDR3 sequences, with roughly 94% as singletons. Sequences were obtained from CD8+ T cells from PBMCs. The source is a human donor with Susac syndrome.

This chain joins TRBV13 and TRBJ2-1; possibly TRBD1 or TRBD2 for D (5 bases each). The CDR3 has 13 amino acids. Germline V CDR1 and CDR2: PRHDT, FYEKMQ (reference sequence). V was pared by 4 bases and J by 7 bases, with 11 bases between. This chain's CDR3 is CASSSGLRNEQFF. Here the CDR3 DNA reads TGTGCCAGCAGCTCGGGGCTTCGGAATGAGCAGTTCTTC.

The rearrangement links TRBV29-1 to TRBJ2-1, with a possible D match to TRBD1 (5 bases). V lost 3 bases to trimming and J lost 5 bases, with 17 bases between them. The germline V gene has CDR1 SQVTM and CDR2 ANQGSEA. This CDR3 has 15 amino acids. The CDR3 DNA reads as TGCAGCGTTGAGACCCTGACAGCAACTAACAATGAGCAGTTCTTC. This encodes CSVETLTATNNEQFF.